This T cell receptor beta chain was identified during a study of human T cells and chemical hapten exposure. Study-wide results and limits: Sensitizing with DPC caused no change in TCRs above 1 in 1000 frequency.

Original processing methods: A per-sample median of around 100,000 TCRs was observed, with a range of about 20,000 to 700,000. TCRdb re-derived calls from the 5' RACE reads in MiXCR, one entry per CDR3 protein. TCRdb's processing, not the study's, gives the V and J calls here. The table shows approximately 140,000 distinct CDR3 sequences, with over 3.5% occurring only once. The germline V gene has CDR1 ENHRY and CDR2 SYGVKD. V lost 0 bases to trimming and J lost 10 bases; unmatched junction nucleotides: 16. This CDR3 has 17 residues. This clonotype has ten or more counts. Its antigen is not known. Unfractionated whole blood yielded the extracted total RNA.

The receptor comes from a female donor in good health. The V and J genes are TRBV10-3 and TRBJ2-7; the match to TRBD1 covers 9 bases. In nucleotides, the CDR3 is TGTGCCATCAGTGAGTCCTCGGGTACGGGACAGGGTCATCACCAGTACTTC. Its protein product is CAISESSGTGQGHHQYF.